This is a list of T cell receptor beta chains from one sample in a study of PD-1 blockade in classical Hodgkin lymphoma. Some clones are missing from TCRdb's copy, which holds only in-frame ones; the method was immunoSEQ multiplex PCR. The data hold about 21,000 clones, with approximately 74% observed a single time. This specimen was peripheral blood mononuclear cells (PBMCs), taken at baseline. These receptor sequences come from a human donor with classical Hodgkin lymphoma. CDR3s include the opening cysteine and the closing phenylalanine or tryptophan. A D gene is named only where the DNA matches it firmly. Size is omitted from some rows. Given values are once, few, many or a class for expanded clones.

J gene	clone size	V gene	D gene	CDR3 protein	CDR3 DNA
TRBJ2-3	.	TRBV12-2	.	CASRLAAFLPGQGTQYF	TGTGCAAGTCGCTTAGCGGCGTTCCTCCCGGGACAGGGAACGCAGTATTTT
TRBJ1-2	.	TRBV5-8	.	CASTHRGPGIGYTF	TGTGCCAGCACCCACCGGGGCCCGGGCATAGGCTACACCTTC
TRBJ2-6	.	TRBV7-8	.	CASSLAGSSGANVLTF	TGTGCCAGCAGCTTAGCGGGGAGCTCTGGGGCCAACGTCCTGACTTTC
TRBJ2-7	.	TRBV11-2	.	CASSFGQGSYEQYF	TGTGCCAGCAGCTTCGGGCAGGGGAGCTACGAGCAGTACTTC
TRBJ2-1	.	TRBV29-1	TRBD2	CSFRTSGDYNEQFF	TGCAGCTTCCGGACTAGCGGGGACTACAATGAGCAGTTCTTC
TRBJ2-2	.	TRBV6-6	.	CASSYPRGPNTGELFF	TGTGCCAGCAGTTACCCCCGCGGCCCGAACACCGGGGAGCTGTTTTTT
TRBJ2-1	.	TRBV7-9	TRBD1	CAASGTGVPRGDYNEQFF	TGTGCCGCCTCCGGGACAGGGGTCCCCCGGGGCGATTACAATGAGCAGTTCTTC
TRBJ1-1	few	TRBV19	.	CASIPSGESTEAFF	TGTGCCAGTATCCCGAGCGGGGAGAGCACTGAAGCTTTCTTT
TRBJ1-5	few	TRBV19	.	CASSAGRNQPQHF	TGTGCCAGTAGTGCAGGTAGGAATCAGCCCCAGCATTTT
TRBJ2-5	.	TRBV29-1	TRBD1	CSVEDRGDRGETQYF	TGCAGCGTTGAAGATAGGGGGGACAGGGGGGAGACCCAGTACTTC
TRBJ1-1	.	TRBV4-2	.	CASSQEGMNTEAFF	TGTGCCAGCAGCCAAGAGGGGATGAACACTGAAGCTTTCTTT
TRBJ2-7	.	TRBV6-6	.	CASNVQGTNYEQYF	TGTGCCAGCAACGTACAGGGGACTAACTACGAGCAGTACTTC
TRBJ1-1	.	TRBV2	.	CASSDVDPGSRAFF	TGTGCCAGCAGTGATGTCGACCCAGGGTCCCGGGCTTTCTTT
TRBJ2-5	.	TRBV5-5	.	CASSYGLGETQYF	TGTGCCAGCAGCTACGGATTGGGGGAGACCCAGTACTTC
TRBJ1-4	many	TRBV5-1	.	CASSLAGTTNEKLFF	TGCGCCAGCAGCTTGGCTGGGACAACTAATGAAAAACTGTTTTTT
TRBJ2-3	.	TRBV5-1	.	CASTLAFTDTQYF	TGCGCCAGCACCCTCGCCTTCACAGATACGCAGTATTTT
TRBJ1-1	.	TRBV7-9	.	CASSLASTGSEAFF	TGTGCCAGCAGCTTAGCCTCGACGGGGTCTGAAGCTTTCTTT
TRBJ1-3	few	TRBV7-2	.	CASSSNSGPGNTIYF	TGTGCCAGCAGCTCCAACAGCGGGCCTGGAAACACCATATATTTT
TRBJ1-2	.	TRBV28	.	CASSWSSGYTF	TGTGCCAGCAGTTGGTCATCGGGCTACACCTTC
TRBJ2-1	.	TRBV27	.	CASRVGGRTYNEQFF	TGTGCCAGCAGGGTTGGCGGACGAACCTACAATGAGCAGTTCTTC
TRBJ1-3	.	TRBV28	.	CASSLDPSGNTIYF	TGTGCCAGCAGTTTAGACCCCTCTGGAAACACCATATATTTT
TRBJ2-6	.	TRBV19	TRBD1	CASTPRADRGAISGANVLTF	TGTGCCAGTACCCCCCGGGCGGACAGGGGGGCAATCTCTGGGGCCAACGTCCTGACTTTC
TRBJ1-1	.	TRBV30	.	CASQGAAGLNTEAFF	TGTGCCTCTCAGGGCGCAGCGGGCCTGAACACTGAAGCTTTCTTT
TRBJ2-1	few	TRBV6-4	TRBD2	CASSGTSEMYNEQFF	TGTGCCAGCAGTGGGACTAGCGAGATGTACAATGAGCAGTTCTTC
TRBJ1-3	.	TRBV18	TRBD1	CASSQGAPGNTIYF	TGTGCCAGCTCACAGGGGGCTCCTGGAAACACCATATATTTT
TRBJ1-5	.	TRBV27	.	CASSLQGSNQPQHF	TGTGCCAGCAGCTTACAGGGCAGTAATCAGCCCCAGCATTTT
TRBJ1-4	.	TRBV2	.	CASSSGLKGEKLFF	TGTGCCAGCAGTTCGGGGCTGAAGGGTGAAAAACTGTTTTTT
TRBJ1-1	.	TRBV19	.	CASSKAFRRVAGTEAFF	TGTGCCAGTAGTAAGGCGTTCCGAAGGGTCGCGGGGACTGAAGCTTTCTTT
TRBJ1-3	.	TRBV4-3	.	CASSQDRAGPGNTIYF	TGCGCCAGCAGCCAAGATCGGGCAGGGCCTGGAAACACCATATATTTT
TRBJ2-7	.	TRBV28	.	CASSLDVLAAYEQYF	TGTGCCAGCAGTTTAGACGTCTTAGCAGCCTACGAGCAGTACTTC